The text below deals with one TCR beta chain. Its antigen is still unknown. TCRdb recomputed calls from the 5' RACE reads with MiXCR, one row per CDR3 protein. This sample has around 52,000 distinct CDR3 sequences, with around 26% found just once. Study conclusions and caveats: Tumor Tregs overlapped most with tumor, then blood, naive CD4+ cells.

Germline V gene sequence: CDR1 LGHDT, CDR2 YNNKEL (reference sequence). The trim removed 4 bases at V and 2 bases at J, leaving 16 bases unmatched. The CDR3 sequence is 19 residues long. The memory fraction was CD4+CD45RO+CD25- cells. What was sequenced was tumor-infiltrating memory CD4+ T cells sorted from the breast tumor. Described subset: memory CD4+ T cells, CD4+CD45RO+CD25-. The chain joins TRBV3-1 to TRBJ2-1; TRBD2 aligns across 8 bases. The receptor's source is a female donor with breast cancer. As DNA, the CDR3 is TGTGCCAGCAGCCGCACAGTGGCACTTCAGCGGGGGCCCTACAATGAGCAGTTCTTC. This translates into CASSRTVALQRGPYNEQFF.